Following are 9 T cell receptor beta chains from one sample sequenced in a study of identical twins. TCRdb ran MiXCR on the 5' RACE reads and lists one entry per CDR3 protein. The repertoire has 1.5 million to 2 million distinct CDR3 sequences, about 30% of them found once; the top ten carry 0.25% to 0.3%. The sequenced material came from cord blood. The receptor set was obtained from a newborn girl in good health.

This clonotype has a single count. The chain carries TRBV20-1 and TRBJ1-2; no definite D call. Germline CDR1 DFQATT, CDR2 SNEGSKA (reference sequence). This CDR3 comprises 10 residues. Trimming removed 6 bases at V and 8 bases at J, with 10 bases between. This chain's CDR3 is CSASPGGYTF. The DNA of the CDR3 is TGCAGTGCGAGTCCGGGGGGCTACACCTTC.

This clonotype has a single count. The J gene is TRBJ1-2, the V gene TRBV20-1; D is unresolved. V was shortened by 0 bases and J by 5 bases, with 4 bases between the two germline ends. Germline V gene lookup returns CDR1 DFQATT and CDR2 SNEGSKA (reference sequence). This CDR3 is 11 amino acids long. CDR3 in amino acids: CSARDEYGYTF. CDR3 in DNA: TGCAGTGCTAGAGATGAGTATGGCTACACCTTC.

This clonotype was detected a few times. V gene TRBV14 combines with J gene TRBJ2-3; 8 bases align to TRBD2. The CDR3 is made up of 15 amino acids. V lost 1 base to trimming and J lost 6 bases; unmatched junction nucleotides: 6. Per the germline V gene, CDR1 is SGHDN and CDR2 is FVKESK. The CDR3 region is CASSQGRGVADTQYF. The CDR3 region has the DNA TGTGCCAGCAGCCAAGGGCGGGGGGTTGCGGATACGCAGTATTTT.

The V gene is TRBV20-1, the J gene TRBJ2-7; TRBD1 matches 10 bases. The germline V gene encodes CDR1 DFQATT and CDR2 SNEGSKA (reference sequence). V shed 2 bases and J 5 bases; nucleotides not matched to a gene: 3. The CDR3 consists of 13 residues. In DNA, the CDR3 is TGCAGTGCTAGACCGGACAGGGGGAACGAGCAGTACTTC. Amino acid sequence: CSARPDRGNEQYF.

The chain links TRBV20-1 to TRBJ2-4; 7 bases match TRBD1. The V gene end was trimmed by 6 bases and the J gene end by 6 bases; junction bases not matched to a gene: 5. Germline values: CDR1 DFQATT, CDR2 SNEGSKA (reference sequence). This CDR3 spans 12 amino acids. The CDR3 bases are TGCAGTGCCGATCGACAGGGAAACATTCAGTACTTC. It codes for CSADRQGNIQYF.

A word on this clonotype: One junction end disagrees with the germline gene, perhaps due to a read error. The chain carries TRBV28 and TRBJ1-4; no reliable D call. The CDR3 runs to 14 residues. Germline CDR1 MDHEN, CDR2 SYDVKM. The CDR3, as DNA: TGTGTCAGCAGTCCGAGGGTGAGGAATGAAAAACTGTTTTTT. It codes for CVSSPRVRNEKLFF.

In its sample, this clonotype was seen a few times. The chain recombines TRBV3-1 with TRBJ2-7; D possibly matches TRBD1 or TRBD2 (6 bases each). The ends were cut back, 5 bases at V and 0 bases at J, with 14 bases in the middle. The CDR3 is made up of 15 amino acids. Germline V gene sequence: CDR1 LGHDT, CDR2 YNNKEL (reference sequence). CDR3 in DNA: TGTGCCAGCAGCGCCCTAGGGGGGCTCTCCTACGAGCAGTACTTC. It is translated as CASSALGGLSYEQYF.

The table lists this clonotype with a count of one. At one end, the junction sequence differs from germline, possibly due to a read error. The genes are TRBV27 and TRBJ1-4; TRBD1 matches at 8 bases. The CDR3 consists of 15 residues. Germline-derived CDR1 and CDR2 are MNHEY and SMNVEV (reference sequence). The CDR3 loop reads CASSVRGRANEKPFF. CDR3 sequence (DNA): TGTGCCAGCAGTGTCAGGGGGCGTGCTAATGAAAAACCGTTTTTT. The variable domain in full, with the rest retrieved from reference TRBV27 and TRBJ1-4, is EAQVTQNPRYLITVTGKKLTVTCSQNMNHEYMSWYRQDPGLGLRQIYYSMNVEVTDKGDVPEGYKVSRKEKRNFPLILESPSPNQTSLYFCASSVRGRANEKPFFGSGTQLSVL.

The V call is TRBV30, the J call TRBJ1-5, with D uncertain. Germline CDR1 and CDR2: GTSNPN and SVGIG (reference sequence). V was pared by 5 bases and J by 9 bases, with 8 bases between. The CDR3 length is 10 residues. The CDR3 bases are TGTGCCTGGTGCGGGTCGCCCCAGCATTTT. Translation gives CAWCGSPQHF.